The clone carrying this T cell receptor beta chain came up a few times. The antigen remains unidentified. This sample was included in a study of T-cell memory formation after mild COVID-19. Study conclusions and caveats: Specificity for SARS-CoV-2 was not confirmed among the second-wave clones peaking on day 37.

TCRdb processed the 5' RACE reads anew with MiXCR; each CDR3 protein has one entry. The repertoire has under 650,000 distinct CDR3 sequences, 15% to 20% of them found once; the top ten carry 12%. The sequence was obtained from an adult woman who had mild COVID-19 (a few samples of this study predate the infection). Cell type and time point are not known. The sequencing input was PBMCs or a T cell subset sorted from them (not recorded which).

The DNA of the CDR3 is TGTGCCAGCAGCCTGGGGGCTATCTCTGGAAACACCATATATTTT. Translated: CASSLGAISGNTIYF. The chain recombines TRBV3-1 with TRBJ1-3; weak D call: TRBD1 (6 bases). The germline gives CDR1 LGHDT, CDR2 YNNKEL (reference sequence). The ends were cut back, 4 bases at V and 0 bases at J, with 10 bases in the middle. The CDR3 sequence is 15 residues long. Looking up the rest from reference TRBV3-1 and TRBJ1-3 gives the full variable domain: DTAVSQTPKYLVTQMGNDKSIKCEQNLGHDTMYWYKQDSKKFLKIMFSYNNKELIINETVPNRFSPKSPDKAHLNLHINSLELGDSAVYFCASSLGAISGNTIYFGEGSWLTVV.